This is a list of T cell receptor beta chains from one sample in a study of beta chain features in type 1 diabetes. Libraries were prepared by immunoSEQ multiplex PCR; TCRdb keeps only in-frame clonotypes and omits some of them. The data show around 300,000 clones, over 14% seen once. The specimen was naive CD4+ T cells from blood. The receptors originated from a man younger than 35 with type 1 diabetes. The CDR3 runs from the conserved cysteine through the conserved F or W. D genes are given only for firm matches. Rows give clone size only sometimes, using once, few, many, or a class for an expanded clone.

clone size: .; D gene: TRBD1; J gene: TRBJ2-1; V gene: TRBV30; CDR3 protein: CAWGTGQTYNEQFF; CDR3 DNA: TGTGCCTGGGGGACGGGACAGACCTACAATGAGCAGTTCTTC
clone size: few; D gene: TRBD2; J gene: TRBJ2-1; V gene: TRBV18; CDR3 protein: CASSRGLAGYNEQFF; CDR3 DNA: TGTGCCAGCTCACGGGGACTAGCGGGGTACAATGAGCAGTTCTTC
clone size: few; D gene: TRBD1; J gene: TRBJ2-2; V gene: TRBV9; CDR3 protein: CASSVEGASIAGELFF; CDR3 DNA: TGTGCCAGCAGCGTCGAGGGGGCGAGTATTGCCGGGGAGCTGTTTTTT
clone size: .; D gene: TRBD2; J gene: TRBJ2-7; V gene: TRBV6-6; CDR3 protein: CASSSPGSGSSYEQYF; CDR3 DNA: TGTGCCAGCAGCTCCCCAGGAAGCGGGAGTTCCTACGAGCAGTACTTC
clone size: few; D gene: .; J gene: TRBJ1-1; V gene: TRBV30; CDR3 protein: CAWIPGLNIPLDTEAFF; CDR3 DNA: TGTGCCTGGATCCCGGGACTCAACATACCTCTCGACACTGAAGCTTTCTTT
clone size: few; D gene: TRBD2; J gene: TRBJ2-7; V gene: TRBV10-2; CDR3 protein: CASRPGLAGSYEQYF; CDR3 DNA: TGCGCCAGCAGACCGGGACTAGCGGGTTCCTACGAGCAGTACTTC
clone size: .; D gene: .; J gene: TRBJ2-7; V gene: TRBV7-2; CDR3 protein: CASSLAEWAEQYF; CDR3 DNA: TGTGCCAGCAGCTTAGCAGAGTGGGCCGAGCAGTACTTC
clone size: .; D gene: TRBD1; J gene: TRBJ2-5; V gene: TRBV30; CDR3 protein: CAWSAPNRGRRETQYF; CDR3 DNA: TGTGCCTGGAGCGCTCCCAACAGGGGGCGACGGGAGACCCAGTACTTC
clone size: few; D gene: .; J gene: TRBJ2-4; V gene: TRBV12-5; CDR3 protein: CASGLPHSGKVAKNIQYF; CDR3 DNA: TGTGCTAGTGGTTTGCCTCATTCGGGGAAAGTAGCCAAAAACATTCAGTACTTC
clone size: few; D gene: .; J gene: TRBJ1-5; V gene: TRBV2; CDR3 protein: CASSLQGRGNQPQHF; CDR3 DNA: TGTGCCAGCAGCCTACAGGGCCGGGGCAATCAGCCCCAGCATTTT
clone size: .; D gene: TRBD1; J gene: TRBJ2-6; V gene: TRBV7-9; CDR3 protein: CAGRPRQGAKYGANVLTF; CDR3 DNA: TGTGCCGGCCGACCCAGACAGGGGGCGAAATATGGGGCCAACGTCCTGACTTTC
clone size: few; D gene: TRBD1; J gene: TRBJ2-1; V gene: TRBV7-9; CDR3 protein: CASSPIPTGGLGNEQFF; CDR3 DNA: TGTGCCAGCAGCCCTATACCAACAGGGGGCTTGGGCAATGAGCAGTTCTTC
clone size: few; D gene: .; J gene: TRBJ2-7; V gene: TRBV14; CDR3 protein: CASSQAVKRYF; CDR3 DNA: TGTGCCAGCAGCCAAGCCGTGAAGAGGTACTTC
clone size: few; D gene: .; J gene: TRBJ2-5; V gene: TRBV19; CDR3 protein: CASSIRVRGETQYF; CDR3 DNA: TGTGCCAGTAGTATACGGGTTCGGGGGGAGACCCAGTACTTC
clone size: .; D gene: .; J gene: TRBJ2-3; V gene: TRBV5-6; CDR3 protein: CASGGITDTQYF; CDR3 DNA: TGTGCCAGCGGGGGCATAACAGATACGCAGTATTTT
clone size: few; D gene: TRBD2; J gene: TRBJ2-5; V gene: TRBV18; CDR3 protein: CASSPKVAGIQETQYF; CDR3 DNA: TGTGCCAGCTCACCTAAGGTAGCGGGTATCCAAGAGACCCAGTACTTC
clone size: few; D gene: .; J gene: TRBJ1-3; V gene: TRBV2; CDR3 protein: CAILGLFSGNTIYF; CDR3 DNA: TGTGCCATATTGGGGCTCTTCTCTGGAAACACCATATATTTT
clone size: .; D gene: .; J gene: TRBJ2-1; V gene: TRBV27; CDR3 protein: CASATLSSSSYNEQFF; CDR3 DNA: TGTGCCAGCGCCACTCTTTCCTCGAGCTCCTACAATGAGCAGTTCTTC
clone size: few; D gene: TRBD2; J gene: TRBJ2-7; V gene: TRBV5-8; CDR3 protein: CASSLEVSSGSSYEQYF; CDR3 DNA: TGTGCCAGCAGCTTGGAAGTGTCCAGCGGGAGCTCCTACGAGCAGTACTTC
clone size: .; D gene: .; J gene: TRBJ1-5; V gene: TRBV15; CDR3 protein: CATSRDPGDQPQHF; CDR3 DNA: TGTGCCACCAGCAGAGATCCGGGGGATCAGCCCCAGCATTTT